These 10 T cell receptor beta chains share one sample of origin, sequenced in a study of T cells expressing NK-cell markers. TCRdb reprocessed the 5' RACE reads and reports one entry per CDR3 protein, with no DNA. Its clone listing holds 5,000 to 6,500 distinct CDR3 sequences. The sequenced sample was blood T cells: a sorted CD56 or NKG2C T cell subset, CD4+ or CD8+ T cells, or bulk PBMC T cells (not recorded which). The source is a man in his late teens or twenties in good health.

The rearrangement joins TRBV6-1 to TRBJ2-2; the D call of TRBD2 rests on TCRdb alone, since no DNA is present to check it. CDR1 is MNHNS, CDR2 SASEGT, per germline. This CDR3 has 15 residues. The CDR3: CASSQSPGTAGELFF.

This sequence joins TRBV6-2 or TRBV6-3 and TRBJ2-3; without DNA, the TCRdb call of TRBD2 cannot be checked. Looked up from germline, CDR1 is MNHEY and CDR2 is SVGEGT. The CDR3 consists of 15 residues. The chain's CDR3 is CASDYQRARTDTQYF.

The rearrangement uses TRBV21-1 and TRBJ2-3. TRBV21-1 is a pseudogene. The length of the CDR3 is 13 residues. This chain's CDR3 is CASSKIITDTQYF.

The rearrangement uses TRBV12-3 or TRBV12-4 and TRBJ2-3; TCRdb's D call, TRBD2, is unchecked because there is no DNA. The CDR3 runs 15 residues. The CDR3 reads CASSQILAGVDTQYF.

CDR3 sequence reads: CASSLGTSGTTGELFF. The chain couples TRBV7-6 to TRBJ2-2; TCRdb selects TRBD2, and the lack of DNA leaves this call unchecked. The CDR3 extends over 16 amino acids. CDR1 is SGHVS and CDR2 is FNYEAQ in the germline V gene.

The V gene is TRBV7-2, the J gene TRBJ1-4; TCRdb picks TRBD1, but there is no DNA to check that call. The CDR3 sequence is 15 residues long. Per the germline V gene, CDR1 is SGHTA and CDR2 is FQGNSA. The CDR3 sequence is CASSPRQGSNEKLFF.

The J gene is TRBJ1-1, the V gene TRBV29-1; the D call from TCRdb, TRBD1, cannot be confirmed without DNA. Germline V gene data show CDR1 as SQVTM and CDR2 as ANQGSEA. This CDR3 is 12 amino acids long. The chain's CDR3 is CSARGGSTEAFF.

The J gene is TRBJ2-1, the V gene TRBV7-9; TCRdb calls TRBD1, which cannot be checked without DNA. The CDR3 runs 17 residues. Germline V gene lookup returns CDR1 SEHNR and CDR2 FQNEAQ (reference sequence). The CDR3 sequence: CASSLISGQAFFNEQFF.

The CDR3 sequence is CASSYWSSGNDADTQYF. The V call is TRBV6-2 or TRBV6-3, the J call TRBJ2-3; TCRdb names TRBD2, which stays unverified in the absence of DNA. The CDR3 totals 17 residues. The germline gives CDR1 MNHEY, CDR2 SVGEGT.

The chain couples TRBV9 to TRBJ1-5; TCRdb's D call of TRBD1 is untestable without DNA. This CDR3 is 16 amino acids long. Germline V gene lookup returns CDR1 SGDLS and CDR2 YYNGEE. The chain's CDR3 is CASSVGVGGGNQPQHF.